The source of this T cell receptor (beta chain) is a study of blood T cell repertoires in COVID-19. CDR3 length: 15 residues. Germline-derived CDR1 and CDR2 are DFQATT and SNEGSKA (reference sequence). V lost 3 bases to trimming and J lost 4 bases, with 18 bases between them. Worth noting for this clone: The sample contains more than one DNA sequence encoding this CDR3.

TCRdb's table, derived via immunoSEQ multiplex PCR, lists solely in-frame clones and lacks some. The table lists 220,000 or so clones, about four fifths of them singletons, with around 3% in the top ten. Sequencing input: peripheral blood. V is TRBV20-1 and J is TRBJ1-2; tentatively, D is TRBD1 (6 bases). This clonotype originated in a woman in her thirties who had recovered from COVID-19. The CDR3 DNA reads TGCAGTGCTAGTAGGGGGGGAGGGGAAGTCTATGGCTACACCTTC. Its translation is CSASRGGGEVYGYTF.